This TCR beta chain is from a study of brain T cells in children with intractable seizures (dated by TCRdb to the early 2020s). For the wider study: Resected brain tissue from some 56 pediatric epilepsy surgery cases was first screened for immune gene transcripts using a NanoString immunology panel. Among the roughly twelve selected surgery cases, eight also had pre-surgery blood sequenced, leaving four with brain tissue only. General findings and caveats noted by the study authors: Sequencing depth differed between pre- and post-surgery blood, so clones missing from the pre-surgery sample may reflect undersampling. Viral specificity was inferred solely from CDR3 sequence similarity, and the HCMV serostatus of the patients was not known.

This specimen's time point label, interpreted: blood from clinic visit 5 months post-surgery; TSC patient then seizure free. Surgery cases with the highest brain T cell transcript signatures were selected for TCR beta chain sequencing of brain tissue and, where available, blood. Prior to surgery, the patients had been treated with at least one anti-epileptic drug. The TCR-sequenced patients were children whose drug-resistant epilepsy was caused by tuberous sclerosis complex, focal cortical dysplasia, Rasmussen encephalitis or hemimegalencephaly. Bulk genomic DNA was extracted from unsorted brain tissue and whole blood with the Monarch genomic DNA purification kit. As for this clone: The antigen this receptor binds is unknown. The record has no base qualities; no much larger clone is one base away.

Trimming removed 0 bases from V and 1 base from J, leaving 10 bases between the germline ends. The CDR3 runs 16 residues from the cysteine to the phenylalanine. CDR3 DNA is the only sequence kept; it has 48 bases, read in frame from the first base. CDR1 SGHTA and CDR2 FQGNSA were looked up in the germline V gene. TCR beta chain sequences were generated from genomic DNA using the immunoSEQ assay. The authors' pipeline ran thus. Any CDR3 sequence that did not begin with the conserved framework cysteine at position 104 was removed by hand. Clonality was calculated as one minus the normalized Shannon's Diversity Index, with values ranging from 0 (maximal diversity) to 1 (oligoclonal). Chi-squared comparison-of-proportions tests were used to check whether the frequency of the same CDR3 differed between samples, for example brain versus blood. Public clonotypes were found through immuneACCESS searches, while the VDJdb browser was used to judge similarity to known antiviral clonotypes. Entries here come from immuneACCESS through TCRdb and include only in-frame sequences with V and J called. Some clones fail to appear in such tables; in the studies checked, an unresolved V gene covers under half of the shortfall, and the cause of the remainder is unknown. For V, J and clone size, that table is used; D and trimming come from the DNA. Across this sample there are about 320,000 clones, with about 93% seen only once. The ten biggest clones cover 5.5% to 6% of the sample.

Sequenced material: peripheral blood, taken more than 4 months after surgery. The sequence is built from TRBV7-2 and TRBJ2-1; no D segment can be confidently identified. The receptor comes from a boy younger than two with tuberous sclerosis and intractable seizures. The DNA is TGTGCCAGCAGCTTAGCGGCCACATTATCCTACAATGAGCAGTTCTTC. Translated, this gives CASSLAATLSYNEQFF.